These 7 T cell receptor beta chains share one sample of origin, sequenced in a study of blood T cell repertoires in COVID-19. Sequencing used immunoSEQ multiplex PCR; TCRdb keeps in-frame clones, though not all of them. Of around 300,000 clones in the sample, roughly 90% were seen once. The source material was peripheral blood. These receptor sequences come from a woman aged 30 to 39 with active or convalescent COVID-19.

The gene calls are TRBV7-2 and TRBJ2-7, with a weak D call TRBD2 (7 bases). V lost 1 base and J lost 6, with 16 bases in between. Germline V gene lookup returns CDR1 SGHTA and CDR2 FQGNSA. This CDR3 is built from 15 residues. In DNA, the CDR3 is TGTGCCAGCAGCTTAGGACAGGTCGGGGGGTCCGAGCAGTACTTC. Protein: CASSLGQVGGSEQYF.

This chain uses TRBV9 with TRBJ2-7, with 11 bases identical to TRBD1. The germline V gene has CDR1 SGDLS and CDR2 YYNGEE. V lost 10 bases, J lost 4 bases, and 25 bases stayed unmatched. This CDR3 spans 19 amino acids. The chain's CDR3 is CAPLREAGTGGENQYEQYF. For the CDR3, the DNA is TGTGCCCCCCTTCGAGAGGCCGGGACAGGGGGAGAGAATCAGTACGAGCAGTACTTC.

The chain employs TRBV6-4 and TRBJ1-6; 8 positions match TRBD1. The J segment lost 6 bases and the V segment lost 0 bases, leaving 1 base of the junction unmatched. Germline V gene sequence: CDR1 MRHNA, CDR2 SNTAGT. The CDR3 has 15 residues. CDR3 sequence reads: CASSDSTGGNSPLHF. CDR3 nucleotide sequence: TGTGCCAGCAGTGACTCCACAGGGGGTAATTCACCCCTCCACTTT.

The CDR3 reads CAWSNGGITSGNTIYF. In DNA, the CDR3 is TGTGCCTGGAGCAATGGGGGGATCACCTCTGGAAACACCATATATTTT. V usage is TRBV30 and J usage is TRBJ1-3, with TRBD1 as a possible D gene (5 bases). CDR3 length: 16 amino acids. V lost 3 bases and J 0 bases, leaving 15 bases between the germline ends. Per the germline V gene, CDR1 is GTSNPN and CDR2 is SVGIG (reference sequence).

The chain employs TRBV15 and TRBJ2-7; 13 nucleotides agree with TRBD2. The CDR3 covers 15 residues. Per the germline V gene, CDR1 is LNHNV and CDR2 is YYDKDF (reference sequence). The ends lost 5 bases at V and 5 bases at J; junction bases unmatched: 6. This CDR3 is CATSLRTSGGHEQYF. DNA of the CDR3: TGTGCCACCAGCCTGCGGACTAGCGGGGGCCACGAGCAGTACTTC.

This clone was detected once. The genes are TRBV2 and TRBJ2-5, with 10 bases that match TRBD1. V dropped 6 bases and J dropped 4; count of bases not matched to a gene: 2. Germline V lookup: CDR1 SNHLY, CDR2 FYNNEI. The CDR3 loop spans 13 amino acids. CDR3 coding DNA: TGTGCCAGCAGCGGACAGGGGGTAGAGACCCAGTACTTC. It yields the protein CASSGQGVETQYF.

The chain recombines TRBV4-1 with TRBJ1-1, with D unclear. Looked up from germline, CDR1 is MGHRA and CDR2 is YSYEKL. V was pared by 0 bases and J by 0 bases, with 8 bases between. CDR3 length equals 15 residues. The CDR3 sequence: CASSQEGSLNTEAFF. The CDR3 DNA is TGCGCCAGCAGCCAAGAGGGTAGCCTGAACACTGAAGCTTTCTTT.